This record covers a single T cell receptor (beta chain). The DNA is left out, because the CDR3 cannot be placed on it with certainty; the CDR3 is given as TCRdb lists it. These data are taken from a study of CDR3 diversity in severe acne. 23 amino acids form the CDR3, both terminal residues included. From the PCR reads, TCRdb called clonotypes with MiXCR, one entry per CDR3 protein. The sample contains over 90,000 distinct CDR3 sequences, around 53% of which appear only once. The TCR comes from a male donor with acne. V gene TRBV12-3 or TRBV12-4 combines with J gene TRBJ2-7; no DNA check was done on the table's D call, TRBD1. Material for sequencing was blood. CDR3 in amino acids: CASSQLQGTTIYFGEGEIYEQYF.